This TCR beta chain was sequenced in a study of T-cell memory formation after mild COVID-19. This clonotype has only a few counts. MiXCR, run by TCRdb on the 5' RACE reads, gives a single entry per CDR3 protein. In the table there are a few hundred thousand distinct CDR3 sequences, about 22% of which are singletons. The receptor comes from an adult woman who had mild COVID-19 (a few samples of this study predate the infection). Cell type and time point are not known. The sample comprised PBMCs or a T cell subset sorted from them (not recorded which).

The CDR3 is CASKAQSMNTEAFF. For the CDR3, the DNA is TGTGCCAGCAAGGCACAGTCCATGAACACTGAAGCTTTCTTT. The rearrangement uses TRBV6-2 or TRBV6-3 and TRBJ1-1, with no clear D. Germline-derived CDR1 and CDR2 are MNHEY and SVGEGT. The CDR3 totals 14 residues. Trimming shortened V by 7 bases and J by 0 bases, and 12 bases separated the two germline ends.